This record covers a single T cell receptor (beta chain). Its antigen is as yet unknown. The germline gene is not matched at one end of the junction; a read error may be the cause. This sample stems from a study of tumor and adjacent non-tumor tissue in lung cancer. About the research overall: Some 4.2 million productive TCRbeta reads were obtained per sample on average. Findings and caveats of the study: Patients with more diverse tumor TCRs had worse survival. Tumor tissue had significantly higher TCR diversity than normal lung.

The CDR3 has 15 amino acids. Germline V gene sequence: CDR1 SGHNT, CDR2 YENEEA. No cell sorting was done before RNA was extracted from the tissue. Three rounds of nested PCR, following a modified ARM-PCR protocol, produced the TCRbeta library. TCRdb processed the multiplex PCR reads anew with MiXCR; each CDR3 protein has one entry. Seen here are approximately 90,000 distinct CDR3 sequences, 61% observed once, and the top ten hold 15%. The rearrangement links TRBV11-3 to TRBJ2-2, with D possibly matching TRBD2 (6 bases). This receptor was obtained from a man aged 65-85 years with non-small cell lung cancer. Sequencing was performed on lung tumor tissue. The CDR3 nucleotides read TGTGCCAGGAGCTTAGGTCGCGGATCAGGCGGGAAGCTGTTTTTT. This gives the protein CARSLGRGSGGKLFF.